This TCR beta chain is from a study of shared clonotypes between healthy human individuals. Generated by immunoSEQ multiplex PCR, the TCRdb table keeps only in-frame clones and is missing some. Of some 2,000,000 clones in the sample, 90% to 97% were seen once. There are 15 residues in the CDR3. Trimming cost V 7 bases and J 3 bases; bases outside gene matches: 8. Per germline, CDR1 MNHNY and CDR2 SVGAGI (reference sequence). This TCR derives from a young man in good health. Sequencing input: naive CD4+ T cells sorted from blood. Subset of the sample: CD45RA+ positively selected. The chain combines TRBV6-6 with TRBJ2-2; 7 nucleotides align to TRBD1. The CDR3 region is CASIIGTEYTGELFF. CDR3 bases: TGTGCCAGCATCATAGGGACAGAGTACACCGGGGAGCTGTTTTTT.